These 32 T cell receptor beta chains were all obtained from the same sample, sequenced in a study of T cell changes during pregnancy in multiple sclerosis. Libraries were prepared by immunoSEQ multiplex PCR; TCRdb keeps only in-frame clonotypes and omits some of them. The sample lists tens of thousands of clones, around 90% occurring once. Sequencing was performed on CD4+ T cells from peripheral blood mononuclear cells, taken in the first trimester of pregnancy. These receptors were obtained from a female donor with multiple sclerosis, enrolled in a pregnancy study.

The rearrangement joins TRBV10-3 to TRBJ1-2, with TRBD1 matching over 8 bases. J was trimmed by 8 bases and V by 0 bases; bases with no gene match: 14. From germline, CDR1 is ENHRY and CDR2 SYGVKD. The CDR3 loop spans 17 amino acids. The DNA of the CDR3 is TGTGCCATCAGTGAGTCAAGGTTGGGCAGGGGGCTGAAAGGCTACACCTTC. It is translated as CAISESRLGRGLKGYTF.

This rearrangement joins TRBV7-2 to TRBJ1-2, with 8 bases aligning to TRBD1. V dropped 6 bases and J dropped 8; count of bases not matched to a gene: 5. Germline-derived CDR1 and CDR2 are SGHTA and FQGNSA. The CDR3 has 12 residues. This CDR3 is CASSRDRRGYTF. The CDR3 DNA reads as TGTGCCAGCAGTAGGGACAGGAGGGGCTACACCTTC.

The chain employs TRBV6-4 and TRBJ2-5; 9 bases are a match to TRBD2. The V and J ends lost 3 bases and 3 bases, in that order; junction bases with no gene match: 2. Per the germline V gene, CDR1 is MRHNA and CDR2 is SNTAGT. The CDR3 loop spans 14 amino acids. The CDR3 nucleotides read TGTGCCAGCAGTGAAGTAGCGGGGGAAGAGACCCAGTACTTC. Protein sequence: CASSEVAGEETQYF.

V is TRBV7-2 and J is TRBJ1-6; 8 nucleotides line up with TRBD1. V trimming: 4 bases; J trimming: 3 bases; junction bases outside the gene matches: 2. There are 15 residues in the CDR3. Per germline, CDR1 SGHTA and CDR2 FQGNSA. CDR3 amino acids: CASSSGQGYNSPLHF. DNA for the CDR3: TGTGCCAGCAGCTCTGGACAGGGCTATAATTCACCCCTCCACTTT.

The chain combines TRBV30 with TRBJ2-2; D might be TRBD2 (6 bases). The V gene lost 5 bases and the J gene lost 6 bases, with 16 bases spanning the gap. The CDR3 has 14 residues. The germline CDR1 and CDR2 sequences are GTSNPN and SVGIG (reference sequence). In nucleotides, the CDR3 is TGTGCCTGGCGGAGGGCTAGCAGGGCCGGGGAGCTGTTTTTT. Encoded protein: CAWRRASRAGELFF.

The chain is built from TRBV7-6 and TRBJ2-2, with D perhaps TRBD1 (7 bases). The germline V and J ends were trimmed by 1 base and 4 bases, with 13 bases remaining between them. The CDR3 consists of 16 residues. Germline V gene data show CDR1 as SGHVS and CDR2 as FNYEAQ. The CDR3 region is CASSLGQGGLTGELFF. The CDR3, as DNA: TGTGCCAGCAGCTTAGGCCAGGGGGGACTCACCGGGGAGCTGTTTTTT.

The V call is TRBV5-1, the J call TRBJ1-6; no reliable D call. V was trimmed by 0 bases and J by 5 bases, leaving 9 bases between them. This CDR3 contains 15 residues. The V gene's germline CDR1 is SGHRS and CDR2 YFSETQ. CDR3 coding DNA: TGCGCCAGCAGCTTGGACGGTGCTAATAATTCACCCCTCCACTTT. Its protein is CASSLDGANNSPLHF.

V usage is TRBV28 and J usage is TRBJ1-3, with 9 bases lining up with TRBD1. Trimming at V came to 3 bases and at J to 3 bases, leaving 3 bases not matched to a gene. CDR1 is MDHEN and CDR2 is SYDVKM in the germline V gene. The CDR3 loop spans 15 amino acids. This CDR3 reads CASSFNRGLGNTIYF. Here the CDR3 DNA reads TGTGCCAGCAGTTTCAACAGGGGGCTTGGAAACACCATATATTTT. Full variable domain (missing parts from reference TRBV28 and TRBJ1-3): DVKVTQSSRYLVKRTGEKVFLECVQDMDHENMFWYRQDPGLGLRLIYFSYDVKMKEKGDIPEGYSVSREKKERFSLILESASTNQTSMYLCASSFNRGLGNTIYFGEGSWLTVV.

The genes are TRBV4-2 and TRBJ2-3; TRBD2 matches at 7 bases. Losses at the gene ends were 3 bases for V and 2 bases for J; bases not matched to a gene: 5. CDR1 and CDR2 (germline): LGHNA, YNFKEQ. The CDR3 length is 15 residues. The CDR3 region is CASSQQAGLTDTQYF. The CDR3 coding sequence is TGTGCCAGCAGCCAGCAAGCGGGACTCACAGATACGCAGTATTTT.

This clone was found once. The chain employs TRBV9 and TRBJ2-1; the D gene is possibly TRBD2 (5 bases). The CDR3 spans 14 residues. V was shortened by 1 base and J by 8 bases, with 13 bases between the two germline ends. CDR1 is SGDLS, CDR2 YYNGEE, per germline. The CDR3 bases are TGTGCCAGCAGCGTAACGGGGTATCTGGATGAGCAGTTCTTC. Translation gives CASSVTGYLDEQFF.

The chain couples TRBV7-9 to TRBJ2-3; D is possibly TRBD1 (6 bases). Germline CDR1 and CDR2: SEHNR and FQNEAQ (reference sequence). V dropped 5 bases and J dropped 6 bases, with 12 bases sitting between them. This CDR3 spans 13 amino acids. This chain's CDR3 is CASSQGQWDTQYF. CDR3 DNA sequence: TGTGCCAGCAGCCAAGGACAGTGGGATACGCAGTATTTT.

The V and J genes are TRBV7-9 and TRBJ2-7; 11 positions agree with TRBD1. V shed 1 base and J 2 bases; nucleotides not matched to a gene: 13. Germline V CDR1 and CDR2: SEHNR, FQNEAQ (reference sequence). This CDR3 region has 19 residues. CDR3 in amino acids: CASSLGWGQGGSRTYEQYF. The CDR3 DNA reads as TGTGCCAGCAGCTTAGGGTGGGGACAGGGGGGATCTCGGACCTACGAGCAGTACTTC.

The chain carries TRBV7-2 and TRBJ2-3; perhaps TRBD1 as D (6 bases). Germline loops: CDR1 SGHTA, CDR2 FQGNSA. V was pared by 3 bases and J by 4 bases, with 17 bases between. The CDR3 is made up of 16 amino acids. DNA of the CDR3: TGTGCCAGCAGCTTTGGTGGCGGCTGGACAGCAGATACGCAGTATTTT. This sequence encodes CASSFGGGWTADTQYF. The full variable domain, rest sourced from reference TRBV7-2 and TRBJ2-3, is GAGVSQSPSNKVTEKGKDVELRCDPISGHTALYWYRQSLGQGLEFLIYFQGNSAPDKSGLPSDRFSAERTGGSVSTLTIQRTQQEDSAVYLCASSFGGGWTADTQYFGPGTRLTVL.

The chain recombines TRBV7-2 with TRBJ2-2; D ambiguous. Trimming cost V 3 bases and J 2 bases, with 7 bases left between them. The CDR3 totals 14 residues. The germline V gene encodes CDR1 SGHTA and CDR2 FQGNSA. In nucleotides, the CDR3 is TGTGCCAGCAGCTTCGAACATAACACCGGGGAGCTGTTTTTT. Protein sequence: CASSFEHNTGELFF.

The CDR3 sequence is CASSKPGTGVISVAYTF. The DNA of the CDR3 is TGTGCCAGTAGTAAACCCGGGACAGGGGTAATCTCGGTCGCCTACACCTTC. V is TRBV19 and J is TRBJ1-2; TRBD1 agrees at 10 bases. Unmatched junction bases numbered 18, after V lost 4 bases and J lost 10 bases. In germline, CDR1 is LNHDA, CDR2 SQIVND (reference sequence). The CDR3 runs 17 residues.

The chain combines TRBV7-3 with TRBJ2-1, with 7 bases that match TRBD2. V was pared by 2 bases and J by 8 bases, with 3 bases of the junction left unmatched. Looked up from germline, CDR1 is SGHTA and CDR2 is FQGTGA. This CDR3 is 13 amino acids long. The CDR3 loop reads CASSLVRGDEQFF. The CDR3, as DNA: TGTGCCAGCAGCTTAGTCCGGGGGGATGAGCAGTTCTTC.

V and J are TRBV2 and TRBJ1-5; 8 positions match TRBD1. After removal of 7 bases from V and 5 bases from J, the junction contained 7 bases not matched to a gene. CDR3 size: 14 residues. Germline values: CDR1 SNHLY, CDR2 FYNNEI. Written as DNA, the CDR3 is TGTGCCAGCAATAAGGACAGGGTCGATCAGCCCCAGCATTTT. This encodes CASNKDRVDQPQHF.

This clone was recorded only once. The chain has TRBV29-1 and TRBJ1-2; 8 nucleotides agree with TRBD1. The CDR3 contains 13 residues. V trimming: 7 bases; J trimming: 4 bases; junction bases outside the gene matches: 8. In germline, CDR1 is SQVTM, CDR2 ANQGSEA. The CDR3 protein is CSGTDRGGYGYTF. CDR3 coding DNA: TGCAGCGGTACCGACAGGGGAGGCTATGGCTACACCTTC.

The CDR3 region is CASSESGGGYGEQYF. CDR3 in DNA: TGCGCCAGCAGTGAGTCGGGCGGGGGATACGGCGAGCAGTACTTC. The chain has TRBV10-1 and TRBJ2-7; TRBD2 agrees at 7 bases. Looked up from germline, CDR1 is WNHNN and CDR2 is SYGVQD (reference sequence). Trimming removed 0 bases from V and 6 bases from J; junction bases left unmatched: 8. The CDR3 runs to 15 residues.

This chain uses TRBV5-1 with TRBJ2-1, with D possibly being TRBD1 (6 bases). Germline loops: CDR1 SGHRS, CDR2 YFSETQ. V lost 0 bases and J 7 bases, leaving 11 bases between the germline ends. The CDR3 totals 14 residues. CDR3 loop: CASSLEQGLNEQFF. CDR3 coding DNA: TGCGCCAGCAGCTTGGAACAGGGCCTAAATGAGCAGTTCTTC.

The J gene is TRBJ2-7, the V gene TRBV6-5; 12 positions match TRBD2. V was pared by 0 bases and J by 3 bases, with 0 bases of the junction left unmatched. Germline-derived CDR1 and CDR2 are MNHEY and SVGAGI. The CDR3 is 15 amino acids. CDR3 DNA: TGTGCCAGCAGTTACTCGACTAGCGGGGGCTACGAGCAGTACTTC. Translating gives CASSYSTSGGYEQYF.

The count of this clone is one. The chain joins TRBV14 to TRBJ2-7; the D gene is possibly TRBD2 (6 bases). Germline-derived CDR1 and CDR2 are SGHDN and FVKESK. Trimming shortened V by 1 base and J by 4 bases, and 17 bases separated the two germline ends. The CDR3 sequence is 16 residues long. As DNA, the CDR3 is TGTGCCAGCAGCCAAGGAGTCGCGGGGAGTAGGTACGAGCAGTACTTC. Protein sequence: CASSQGVAGSRYEQYF.

The chain combines TRBV9 with TRBJ2-3; tentative D call: TRBD2 (6 bases). CDR3 size: 16 residues. V dropped 4 bases and J dropped 5 bases, with 20 bases sitting between them. CDR1 and CDR2 (germline): SGDLS, YYNGEE. CDR3 loop: CASSPGASDSIDTQYF. The CDR3 DNA follows: TGTGCCAGCAGCCCTGGGGCTAGCGACTCTATAGATACGCAGTATTTT.

CDR3 DNA sequence: TGTGCCAGCAGCAAAGTCGGACTAGCGGGAGTTACGAACACCGGGGAGCTGTTTTTT. It specifies CASSKVGLAGVTNTGELFF. The rearrangement joins TRBV6-4 to TRBJ2-2; 13 bases map to TRBD2. The germline V gene has CDR1 MRHNA and CDR2 SNTAGT. This CDR3 contains 19 residues. The junction had 10 bases not matched to a gene; V was cut back by 6 bases and J by 0 bases.

This clone showed up just once. The V gene is TRBV13, the J gene TRBJ2-5; the match to TRBD1 covers 7 bases. V shed 4 bases and J 2 bases; nucleotides not matched to a gene: 10. Germline-derived CDR1 and CDR2 are PRHDT and FYEKMQ (reference sequence). This CDR3 is built from 16 residues. The CDR3 here is CASSSMLQDRQETQYF. The DNA of the CDR3 is TGTGCCAGCAGCTCGATGCTACAGGACAGGCAAGAGACCCAGTACTTC.

V usage is TRBV18 and J usage is TRBJ2-2; D is ambiguous. The CDR3 extends over 12 amino acids. V lost 4 bases and J 3 bases, leaving 3 bases between the germline ends. The germline V gene has CDR1 KGHSH and CDR2 LQKENI. The CDR3 loop is CASSLYTGELFF. CDR3 DNA: TGTGCCAGCTCACTATACACCGGGGAGCTGTTTTTT.

The chain couples TRBV30 to TRBJ1-3; 9 nucleotides line up with TRBD1. This CDR3 region has 15 residues. Losses at the gene ends were 5 bases for V and 0 bases for J; bases not matched to a gene: 5. Germline CDR1 GTSNPN, CDR2 SVGIG (reference sequence). The CDR3 coding sequence is TGTGCCTGGCATGACAGGGGGACCTCTGGAAACACCATATATTTT. Amino acids: CAWHDRGTSGNTIYF.

The chain couples TRBV5-1 to TRBJ2-1; TRBD2 agrees at 11 bases. Germline CDR1 reads SGHRS; CDR2 reads YFSETQ. The J segment lost 5 bases and the V segment lost 0 bases, leaving 16 bases of the junction unmatched. CDR3 length equals 20 residues. The CDR3 protein is CASSLGSGLAGGGGNNEQFF. CDR3 nucleotides: TGCGCCAGCAGCTTGGGGAGCGGACTAGCGGGTGGGGGGGGTAACAATGAGCAGTTCTTC.

The chain employs TRBV6-1 and TRBJ1-1; 8 bases match TRBD1. Trimming cost V 6 bases and J 5 bases; bases outside gene matches: 8. This CDR3 spans 14 amino acids. Per the germline V gene, CDR1 is MNHNS and CDR2 is SASEGT. CDR3 residues: CASRFRGRETEAFF. Written as DNA, the CDR3 is TGTGCCAGCAGATTCAGGGGGCGGGAAACTGAAGCTTTCTTT.

The V gene is TRBV30, the J gene TRBJ2-1; 11 nucleotides match TRBD2. Per the germline V gene, CDR1 is GTSNPN and CDR2 is SVGIG (reference sequence). Germline trimming cut 1 base from V and 2 bases from J; bases unmatched to any gene: 4. The CDR3 is 16 residues long. The CDR3 region is CAWSALAGGPYNEQFF. CDR3 nucleotide sequence: TGTGCCTGGAGTGCCCTAGCGGGAGGTCCCTACAATGAGCAGTTCTTC.

The chain uses TRBV11-1 and TRBJ1-1; 7 nucleotides agree with TRBD1. J was trimmed by 0 bases and V by 5 bases; bases with no gene match: 6. Germline-derived CDR1 and CDR2 are SGHAT and FQDESV (reference sequence). CDR3 length: 15 amino acids. The CDR3 region has the DNA TGTGCCAGCAGCGAGCGGACAGGTATGAACACTGAAGCTTTCTTT. Protein product: CASSERTGMNTEAFF.

The gene calls are TRBV29-1 and TRBJ2-3, with D possibly TRBD1 on 5 matching bases. The germline gives CDR1 SQVTM, CDR2 ANQGSEA. CDR3 length equals 15 residues. The ends were cut back, 4 bases at V and 0 bases at J, with 14 bases in the middle. CDR3 region: CSVGGVRDSTDTQYF. The DNA of the CDR3 is TGCAGCGTTGGGGGCGTCAGGGATAGCACAGATACGCAGTATTTT.